This record looks at one T cell receptor (beta chain) sequence and its context. The source of the sample is a study of regulatory T cells in long-lasting Graves disease. Time point specified: persistent/refractory GD, antithyroid drugs over 5 years with positive TRAb. From PBMCs, RNA was extracted and then used to make the TCR library. Libraries of TCR beta came from iRepertoire HTBI primers plus Arm-PCR of CDR3 regions. TCRdb called the multiplex PCR reads again in MiXCR, with one record for every CDR3 protein. The sample records more than 650,000 distinct CDR3 sequences, about 32% being singletons. With 4 bases removed from V and 2 bases from J, the gap between germline ends came to 18 bases. The CDR3 runs 16 residues. Per germline, CDR1 GTSNPN and CDR2 SVGIG (reference sequence).

V is TRBV30 and J is TRBJ1-5; TRBD1 is a possible D gene (5 bases). Sequencing was performed on peripheral blood mononuclear cells (PBMCs), taken when the disease was refractory, from a patient treated with antithyroid drugs. This TCR was recovered from a female donor with Graves disease. The CDR3 protein is CAWIEGSGEGNQPQHF. The CDR3 DNA follows: TGTGCCTGGATCGAAGGATCGGGGGAAGGCAATCAGCCCCAGCATTTT.